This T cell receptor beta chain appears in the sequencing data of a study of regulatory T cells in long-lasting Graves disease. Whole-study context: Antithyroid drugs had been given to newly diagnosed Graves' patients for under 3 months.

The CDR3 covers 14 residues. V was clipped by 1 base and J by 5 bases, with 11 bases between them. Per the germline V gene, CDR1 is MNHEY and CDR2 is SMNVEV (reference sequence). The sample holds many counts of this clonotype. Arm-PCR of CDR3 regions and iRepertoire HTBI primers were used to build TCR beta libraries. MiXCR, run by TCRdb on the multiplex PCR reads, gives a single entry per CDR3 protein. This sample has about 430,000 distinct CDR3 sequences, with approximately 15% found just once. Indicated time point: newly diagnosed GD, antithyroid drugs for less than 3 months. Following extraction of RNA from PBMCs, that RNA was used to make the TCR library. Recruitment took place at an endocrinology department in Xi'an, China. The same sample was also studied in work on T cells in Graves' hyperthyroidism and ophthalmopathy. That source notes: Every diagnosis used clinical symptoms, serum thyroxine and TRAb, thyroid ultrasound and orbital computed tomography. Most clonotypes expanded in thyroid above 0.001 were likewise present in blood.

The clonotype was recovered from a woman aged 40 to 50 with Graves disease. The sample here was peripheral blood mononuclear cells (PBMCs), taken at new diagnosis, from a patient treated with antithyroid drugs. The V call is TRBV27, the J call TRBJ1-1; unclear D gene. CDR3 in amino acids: CASSLYLGRTEAFF. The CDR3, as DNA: TGTGCCAGCAGTTTATATCTGGGTAGGACTGAAGCTTTCTTT.